The present entry profiles one T cell receptor (beta chain) with its context. No cognate antigen has been identified for it. No clone much larger than this one lies a single base away; base qualities are absent. This entry comes from a study of neoadjuvant anti-PD-1 for oral cavity cancer (dated by TCRdb to the early 2020s). Notes on the research overall: Before undergoing curative-intent surgical resection, most patients got three to four biweekly nivolumab doses at 3 mg/kg. For patients who did not progress, a fourth nivolumab dose was given around day 43, followed by definitive surgical resection on days 50-56. The parent correlative cohort included 11 to 13 patients, with a 33% response rate. Under RECIST 1.1, a patient counted as a responder if showing complete response, partial response or stable disease, and as a non-responder if showing progression.

The study at large found these results: Only a few patients per response group were included in the TCR analyses, and the authors called for validation in larger cohorts. After neoadjuvant nivolumab, T cell clonality (Gini index) in PBMCs was significantly higher in non-responders than in responders. Higher pretreatment blood TCRbeta clonality and lower post-treatment tumor TCRbeta clonality were correlated with higher pretreatment blood Treg/Th17 ratios.

There are 12 amino acids in the CDR3, from cysteine to phenylalanine inclusive. The only DNA kept is the CDR3, 36 bases in frame from the first base. V is cut by 6 bases and J by 4 bases, and the space between the germline ends is 9 bases. CDR1 MNHEY and CDR2 SVGAGI were looked up in the germline V gene. PBMC libraries used mostly around 500 ng of input genomic DNA for deep sequencing, with six replicates per sample. The immunoSEQ hsTCRbeta kit was used to prepare TCRbeta libraries according to the manufacturer's instructions. Sequencing of the completed libraries took place using an Illumina NovaSeq 6000 S4 flow cell after they had been pooled to about 3 nM. Regarding the original processing steps: Raw data preprocessing and quality control were performed with the immunoSEQ Analyzer. The analysis was restricted to productive rearrangements, with each unique CDR3 amino acid sequence defining a clonotype. Repertoire clonality was estimated as the Gini-Simpson index, which was computed with the R package tcR. Student's t test was used to compare Gini indices, while Pearson correlation assessed associations with tumor size change. The source is immuneACCESS, and TCRdb retained only in-frame sequences with V and J called. Part of the clones is not carried over; for the studies checked, unresolved V genes explain less than half of this, and the remainder is unexplained. Clone size and V and J calls were adopted from that table, with D and trimming inferred from the DNA. The sample profile shows roughly 16,000 clones; around 66% of them were found once. Roughly 3.1% of the sample goes to the ten largest clones.

The time point tag for this specimen amounts to: before neoadjuvant nivolumab. None of the patients had received prior systemic or radiation treatment, and all were newly diagnosed with stage II-IVA oral cavity squamous cell carcinoma. Everyone in the cohort had locally advanced, HPV-negative oral cavity squamous cell carcinoma. No culture maintenance or expansion was done, as the peripheral blood mononuclear cells went straight to analysis. The samples were drawn from a longitudinal correlative study tied to a single-arm phase II trial testing neoadjuvant nivolumab in oral cavity squamous cell carcinoma. Genomic DNA-based TCRbeta sequencing was performed on subject-matched pre- and post-treatment PBMCs and tumors from three responders and three non-responders. Peripheral blood mononuclear cells were collected before nivolumab treatment and were collected again after treatment, at the time of surgery. The Maxwell RSC DNA from Cells kit was used to extract genomic DNA from PBMCs.

The sequence links TRBV6-5 to TRBJ2-5, with a weak D call of TRBD1 (5 bases match). Sequences were derived from PBMCs, sampled before nivolumab (anti-PD-1) treatment. This clonotype originated in a person between 40 and 80 years old with oral cavity squamous cell carcinoma. The CDR3 sequence is CASRDNGETQYF. The nucleotide sequence is given as TGTGCCAGCAGGGACAACGGAGAGACCCAGTACTTC.